Following are 30 T cell receptor beta chains from one sample sequenced in a study of T cell therapy after organ transplantation. Assay used: immunoSEQ multiplex PCR; TCRdb lists only in-frame clones, some missing. Of roughly 48,000 clones listed, less than 95% are singletons. These receptors have no identified antigens. Source: CD8+ T cells from blood, taken before autologous CMV-specific T cell therapy. These receptors all stem from a human patient who had received a solid organ transplant and had CMV disease.

The chain has TRBV4-1 and TRBJ2-7, with 9 bases matching TRBD2. The CDR3 runs to 15 residues. V shed 3 bases and J 5 bases; nucleotides not matched to a gene: 8. The germline gives CDR1 MGHRA, CDR2 YSYEKL. The CDR3 loop is CASSQPGLAVDEQYF. CDR3 bases: TGCGCCAGCAGCCAGCCGGGACTAGCAGTAGACGAGCAGTACTTC.

The genes are TRBV25-1 and TRBJ1-3, with D hard to call. Trimming removed 2 bases at V and 2 bases at J, with 7 bases between. Germline CDR1 is MGHDK and CDR2 is SYGVNS. The CDR3 extends over 14 amino acids. CDR3 loop: CASSEVGTGNTIYF. CDR3 bases: TGTGCCAGCAGTGAAGTTGGGACTGGAAACACCATATATTTT.

About this clone itself: Sequence at one end of the junction differs from germline and may be a read error. The rearrangement joins TRBV27 to TRBJ2-1, with D perhaps matching TRBD1 (5 bases). Germline values: CDR1 MNHEY, CDR2 SMNVEV (reference sequence). This CDR3 is 14 amino acids long. For the CDR3, the DNA is TGTGCCGGCAGTTTATCGTATCCAGCAGGGGAGCAGTTCTTC. Its protein is CAGSLSYPAGEQFF.

This chain uses TRBV10-3 with TRBJ2-5; TRBD2 might be the D (5 bases). TRBJ2-7 explains the end of the DNA better; the J call may be wrong. Germline V CDR1 and CDR2: ENHRY, SYGVKD. The CDR3 has 15 residues. DNA for the CDR3: TGTGCCATCGCGGCGGTTGGGCAACTAGGTTACGAGCAGTACTTC. Translation gives CAIAAVGQLGYEQYF.

This chain uses TRBV10-2 with TRBJ2-1; 10 nucleotides align to TRBD2. Per the germline V gene, CDR1 is WSHSY and CDR2 is SAAADI. V dropped 7 bases and J dropped 3; count of bases not matched to a gene: 6. The CDR3 is 15 residues long. The CDR3 here is CASTLTSGFYNEQFF. In nucleotides, the CDR3 is TGCGCCAGCACCCTGACTAGCGGGTTCTACAATGAGCAGTTCTTC.

The chain uses TRBV4-1 and TRBJ2-3, with TRBD1 matching over 7 bases. The CDR3 has 14 amino acids. V dropped 4 bases and J dropped 3; count of bases not matched to a gene: 4. Germline assignment: CDR1 MGHRA and CDR2 YSYEKL. DNA for the CDR3: TGCGCCAGCAGCCTGTTGACAGGGACAGATACGCAGTATTTT. Amino acid sequence: CASSLLTGTDTQYF.

The V call is TRBV10-2, the J call TRBJ2-2; D call uncertain. CDR3 length: 14 amino acids. The V end was cut by 4 bases, the J end by 8 bases, with 14 bases between. Per germline, CDR1 WSHSY and CDR2 SAAADI. The CDR3 region is CASSGLDGRGELFF. For the CDR3, the DNA is TGCGCCAGCAGTGGTCTTGATGGTCGTGGGGAGCTGTTTTTT.

The chain couples TRBV7-9 to TRBJ2-3, with 8 bases lining up with TRBD1. The junction had 17 bases not matched to a gene; V was cut back by 6 bases and J by 6 bases. The CDR3 has 17 residues. Germline V gene sequence: CDR1 SEHNR, CDR2 FQNEAQ (reference sequence). CDR3 nucleotides: TGTGCCAGCAGTGGTTGGAGTGGGGCAGGGGGCATGGATACGCAGTATTTT. As protein: CASSGWSGAGGMDTQYF.

V gene TRBV15 combines with J gene TRBJ1-1; 7 positions match TRBD1. The length of the CDR3 is 14 residues. The germline CDR1 and CDR2 sequences are LNHNV and YYDKDF (reference sequence). Losses at the gene ends were 3 bases for V and 3 bases for J; bases not matched to a gene: 4. The CDR3 nucleotides are TGTGCCACCAGCAGTGACAGGGCGGACACTGAAGCTTTCTTT. This translates into CATSSDRADTEAFF.

This chain links TRBV30 with TRBJ1-2; a weak D match, TRBD1 (6 bases). The germline CDR1 and CDR2 sequences are GTSNPN and SVGIG (reference sequence). V lost 3 bases, J lost 4 bases, and 12 bases lay in between. The CDR3 length is 13 residues. The CDR3 bases are TGTGCCTGGAGGGAAACAGGGTTCTATGGCTACACCTTC. Translated: CAWRETGFYGYTF.

In DNA form, the CDR3 reads TGTGCCAGCAGCGAAAAAGCGGGGGCACTGGTGGAGACCCAGTACTTC. Its translation: CASSEKAGALVETQYF. The chain carries TRBV9 and TRBJ2-5, with 8 bases identical to TRBD2. Per germline, CDR1 SGDLS and CDR2 YYNGEE. V shed 3 bases and J 5 bases; nucleotides not matched to a gene: 12. The CDR3 consists of 16 residues.

The chain combines TRBV25-1 with TRBJ1-1; D perhaps matches TRBD1 (5 bases). CDR1 and CDR2 (germline): MGHDK, SYGVNS. V was pared by 7 bases and J by 0 bases, with 12 bases between. The CDR3 extends over 14 amino acids. The CDR3 protein is CASTQGDVNTEAFF. The CDR3 bases are TGTGCCAGCACCCAGGGAGATGTGAACACTGAAGCTTTCTTT.

This chain connects TRBV6-5 to TRBJ1-3; D is uncertain. Trimming left V 6 bases short and J 4 bases short, with 4 bases between. The CDR3 has 11 amino acids. Germline V gene lookup returns CDR1 MNHEY and CDR2 SVGAGI. The CDR3 sequence is CASRQGNTIYF. DNA for the CDR3: TGTGCCAGCAGACAGGGAAACACCATATATTTT.

This chain joins TRBV5-1 and TRBJ2-7, with D possibly matching TRBD1 (6 bases). The CDR3 is made up of 16 amino acids. Germline V gene lookup returns CDR1 SGHRS and CDR2 YFSETQ. The V and J ends lost 0 bases and 3 bases respectively, with 16 bases between them. The CDR3 sequence: CASSLGHGTGIYEQYF. DNA for the CDR3: TGCGCCAGCAGCTTGGGTCACGGTACAGGGATCTACGAGCAGTACTTC.

This rearrangement joins TRBV5-1 to TRBJ2-7; D may be TRBD1 (5 bases). Trimming took 4 bases from V and 2 from J, leaving 16 bases between them. CDR1 and CDR2 (germline): SGHRS, YFSETQ. The CDR3 is 15 amino acids. The CDR3 coding sequence is TGCGCCAGCAGCCCCCTGGGGCCCACCGCCTACGAGCAGTACTTC. Translation: CASSPLGPTAYEQYF.

This sequence joins TRBV7-9 and TRBJ2-2; no clear D gene. V lost 3 bases, J lost 0 bases, and 2 bases lay in between. Germline values: CDR1 SEHNR, CDR2 FQNEAQ (reference sequence). The CDR3 runs to 13 residues. CDR3 nucleotide sequence: TGTGCCAGCAGCTTTACGAACACCGGGGAGCTGTTTTTT. Its translation is CASSFTNTGELFF. The whole variable domain, remainder taken from reference TRBV7-9 and TRBJ2-2, is DTGVSQNPRHKITKRGQNVTFRCDPISEHNRLYWYRQTLGQGPEFLTYFQNEAQLEKSRLLSDRFSAERPKGSFSTLEIQRTEQGDSAMYLCASSFTNTGELFFGEGSRLTVL.

The chain couples TRBV7-2 to TRBJ2-7; 8 bases are shared with TRBD1. There are 13 residues in the CDR3. Looked up from germline, CDR1 is SGHTA and CDR2 is FQGNSA. Trimming at V came to 7 bases and at J to 5 bases, leaving 7 bases not matched to a gene. CDR3 in DNA: TGTGCCAGCACCAGGACAGGGACGGACGAGCAGTACTTC. Its translation is CASTRTGTDEQYF.

The chain couples TRBV7-9 to TRBJ1-6; 9 bases agree with TRBD1. Germline trimming cut 5 bases from V and 8 bases from J; bases unmatched to any gene: 7. Germline values: CDR1 SEHNR, CDR2 FQNEAQ (reference sequence). This CDR3 has 15 amino acids. The CDR3 loop is CASSTRDREDSPLHF. The CDR3 bases are TGTGCCAGCAGCACCCGGGACAGGGAGGATTCACCCCTCCACTTT. The variable domain in full, completed from reference TRBV7-9 and TRBJ1-6, reads DTGVSQNPRHKITKRGQNVTFRCDPISEHNRLYWYRQTLGQGPEFLTYFQNEAQLEKSRLLSDRFSAERPKGSFSTLEIQRTEQGDSAMYLCASSTRDREDSPLHFGNGTRLTVT.

The chain is built from TRBV9 and TRBJ2-2; 7 bases agree with TRBD2. Germline values: CDR1 SGDLS, CDR2 YYNGEE. V dropped 0 bases and J dropped 3; count of bases not matched to a gene: 5. This CDR3 contains 16 residues. The DNA for the CDR3 is TGTGCCAGCAGCGTAGCCCAGCGGGACTACACCGGGGAGCTGTTTTTT. Its translation: CASSVAQRDYTGELFF.

The chain uses TRBV10-2 and TRBJ2-3; D is uncertain. Deletions cut 4 bases from V and 2 bases from J, with 7 bases between. Germline values: CDR1 WSHSY, CDR2 SAAADI. CDR3 length: 13 residues. The CDR3 DNA is TGCGCCAGCAGTGTGGCGTACACAGATACGCAGTATTTT. Translation gives CASSVAYTDTQYF.

This clone was observed once. The chain carries TRBV6-5 and TRBJ2-7; 7 bases agree with TRBD2. Germline loops: CDR1 MNHEY, CDR2 SVGAGI. J gave up 4 bases and V 7 bases, and 10 bases lay outside the gene matches. The CDR3 consists of 14 residues. In DNA form, the CDR3 reads TGTGCCAGCACTCAGGGAGGGGCGGGTTACGAGCAGTACTTC. The encoded protein is CASTQGGAGYEQYF.

The J gene is TRBJ2-5, the V gene TRBV19; possible D gene TRBD2, 5 bases. There are 15 residues in the CDR3. The germline CDR1 and CDR2 sequences are LNHDA and SQIVND (reference sequence). Trimming stripped 6 bases from V and 4 bases from J, with 18 bases between. CDR3 in DNA: TGTGCCAGTAGGACATCCGGCCTAGCCGGAGAGACCCAGTACTTC. Its protein is CASRTSGLAGETQYF.

The chain employs TRBV4-3 and TRBJ2-1; the match to TRBD2 covers 7 bases. V was pared by 1 base and J by 0 bases, with 6 bases of the junction left unmatched. The CDR3 runs to 17 residues. Per germline, CDR1 LGHNA and CDR2 YSLEER. The CDR3 region is CASSQGVGGISYNEQFF. DNA for the CDR3: TGCGCCAGCAGCCAAGGGGTCGGGGGGATCTCCTACAATGAGCAGTTCTTC.

The genes are TRBV27 and TRBJ1-2, with D possibly matching TRBD1 (6 bases). V was cut by 0 bases and J by 3 bases, with 11 bases left in between. The CDR3 consists of 15 residues. Germline values: CDR1 MNHEY, CDR2 SMNVEV (reference sequence). CDR3 loop: CASSLSDRGDYGYTF. For the CDR3, the DNA is TGTGCCAGCAGTTTATCGGACAGAGGGGACTATGGCTACACCTTC.

The chain is built from TRBV4-1 and TRBJ2-5; 8 nucleotides agree with TRBD2. V lost 1 base to trimming and J lost 1 base; unmatched junction nucleotides: 5. Per germline, CDR1 MGHRA and CDR2 YSYEKL. This CDR3 region has 16 residues. The CDR3 here is CASSQVAGGIQETQYF. For the CDR3, the DNA is TGCGCCAGCAGCCAAGTCGCGGGGGGTATCCAAGAGACCCAGTACTTC.

The rearrangement links TRBV15 to TRBJ1-5; D uncertain. This CDR3 has 16 amino acids. V was trimmed by 4 bases and J by 0 bases, leaving 13 bases between them. Germline V gene data show CDR1 as LNHNV and CDR2 as YYDKDF (reference sequence). The CDR3 nucleotides read TGTGCCACCAGCACCCCGCGGGAGGGTAGCAATCAGCCCCAGCATTTT. It is translated as CATSTPREGSNQPQHF.

This sequence joins TRBV5-8 and TRBJ2-5; D is possibly TRBD2 (6 bases). V was trimmed by 1 base and J by 1 base, leaving 14 bases between them. Germline CDR1 SGHTS, CDR2 YDEGEE. The CDR3 runs 16 residues. The DNA for the CDR3 is TGTGCCAGCAGCTTGAAAGGCTGGGGGGTCCAAGAGACCCAGTACTTC. Protein product: CASSLKGWGVQETQYF.

V is TRBV6-5 and J is TRBJ1-1; D possibly corresponds to TRBD1 (6 bases). V lost 6 bases and J 1 base, leaving 9 bases between the germline ends. Germline values: CDR1 MNHEY, CDR2 SVGAGI. The CDR3 is 13 amino acids. CDR3 sequence (DNA): TGTGCCAGCAGCGACAGGTCGAACACTGAAGCTTTCTTT. Amino acids: CASSDRSNTEAFF.

V and J are TRBV11-2 and TRBJ2-4; 8 bases match TRBD1. The V and J ends lost 4 bases and 4 bases, in that order; junction bases with no gene match: 6. Per germline, CDR1 SGHAT and CDR2 FQNNGV. The CDR3 extends over 15 amino acids. CDR3 bases: TGTGCCAGCAGCTCCATGGACAGGGTAAAAAACATTCAGTACTTC. This gives the protein CASSSMDRVKNIQYF.

The chain uses TRBV30 and TRBJ1-5; D perhaps matches TRBD1 (5 bases). Per germline, CDR1 GTSNPN and CDR2 SVGIG (reference sequence). Trimming removed 0 bases at V and 7 bases at J, with 10 bases between. The CDR3 has 13 residues. CDR3 sequence: CAWSVGREQPQHF. The CDR3 DNA reads as TGTGCCTGGAGTGTGGGCAGGGAACAGCCCCAGCATTTT.